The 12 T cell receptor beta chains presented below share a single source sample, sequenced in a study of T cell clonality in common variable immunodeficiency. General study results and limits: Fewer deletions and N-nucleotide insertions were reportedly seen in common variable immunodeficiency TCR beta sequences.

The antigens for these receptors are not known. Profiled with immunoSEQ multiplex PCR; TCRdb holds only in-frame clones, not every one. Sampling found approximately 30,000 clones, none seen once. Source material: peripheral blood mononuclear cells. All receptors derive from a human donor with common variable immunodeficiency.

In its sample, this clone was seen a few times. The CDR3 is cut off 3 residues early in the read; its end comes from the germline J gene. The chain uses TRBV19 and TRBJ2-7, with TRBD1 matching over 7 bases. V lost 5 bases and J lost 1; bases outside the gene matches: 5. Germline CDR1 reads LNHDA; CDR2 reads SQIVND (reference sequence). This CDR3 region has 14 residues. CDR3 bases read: TGTGCCAGTAGTTTTAGGGGGCAGTCCTACGAG. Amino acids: CASSFRGQSYE. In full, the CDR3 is CASSFRGQSYEQYF.

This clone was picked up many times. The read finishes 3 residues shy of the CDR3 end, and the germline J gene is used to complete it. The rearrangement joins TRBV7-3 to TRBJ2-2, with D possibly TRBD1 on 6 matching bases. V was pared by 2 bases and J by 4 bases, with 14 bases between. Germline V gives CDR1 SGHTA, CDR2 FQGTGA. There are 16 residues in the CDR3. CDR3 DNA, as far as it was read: TGTGCCAGCAGCTTATTGGGCAGGGGTTCCACCGGGGAG. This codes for CASSLLGRGSTGE. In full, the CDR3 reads CASSLLGRGSTGELFF.

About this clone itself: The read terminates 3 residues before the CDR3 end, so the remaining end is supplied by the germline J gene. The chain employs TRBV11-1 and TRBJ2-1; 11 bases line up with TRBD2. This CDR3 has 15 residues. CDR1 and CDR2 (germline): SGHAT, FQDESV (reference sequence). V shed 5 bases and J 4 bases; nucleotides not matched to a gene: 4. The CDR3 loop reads CASSVGTSGYNEQFF. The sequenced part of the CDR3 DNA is TGTGCCAGCAGCGTCGGGACTAGCGGTTACAATGAG.

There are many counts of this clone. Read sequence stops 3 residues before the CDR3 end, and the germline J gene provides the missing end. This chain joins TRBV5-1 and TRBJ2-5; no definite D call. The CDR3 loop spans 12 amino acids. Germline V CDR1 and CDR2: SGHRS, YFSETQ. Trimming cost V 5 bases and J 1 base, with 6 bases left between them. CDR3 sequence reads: CASRSPQETQYF. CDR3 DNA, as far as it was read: TGCGCCAGCAGGAGCCCCCAAGAGACC.

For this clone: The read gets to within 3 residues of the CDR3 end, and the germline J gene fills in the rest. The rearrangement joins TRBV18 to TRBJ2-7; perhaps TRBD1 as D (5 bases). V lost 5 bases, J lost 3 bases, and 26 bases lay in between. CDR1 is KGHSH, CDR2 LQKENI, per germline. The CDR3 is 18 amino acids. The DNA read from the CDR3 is TGTGCCAGCTCAGCATCTCCCCTAAGGGTTACAGGCTACTACGAG. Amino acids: CASSASPLRVTGYYE. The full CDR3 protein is CASSASPLRVTGYYEQYF.

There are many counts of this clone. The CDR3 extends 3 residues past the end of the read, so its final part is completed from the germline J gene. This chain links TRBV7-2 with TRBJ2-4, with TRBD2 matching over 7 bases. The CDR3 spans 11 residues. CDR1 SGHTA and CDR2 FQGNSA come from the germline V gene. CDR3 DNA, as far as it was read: TGTGCCAGCAGCGTTAGCGGGCTT. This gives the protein CASSVSGL. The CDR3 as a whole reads CASSVSGLQYF.

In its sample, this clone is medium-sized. CDR3 DNA (partial): TGTGCCAGCAGCGTAGGTAACAGGGGATTAGACGGC. Residues: CASSVGNRGLDG. The entire CDR3 sequence reads CASSVGNRGLDGYTF. The gene calls are TRBV9 and TRBJ1-2; 7 bases are shared with TRBD1. The read stops 3 residues short of the end of the CDR3; the missing end is completed from the germline J gene. This CDR3 spans 15 amino acids. CDR1 is SGDLS, CDR2 YYNGEE, per germline. The full variable domain, rest sourced from reference TRBV9 and TRBJ1-2, is DSGVTQTPKHLITATGQRVTLRCSPRSGDLSVYWYQQSLDQGLQFLIQYYNGEERAKGNILERFSAQQFPDLHSELNLSSLELGDSALYFCASSVGNRGLDGYTFGSGTRLTVV.

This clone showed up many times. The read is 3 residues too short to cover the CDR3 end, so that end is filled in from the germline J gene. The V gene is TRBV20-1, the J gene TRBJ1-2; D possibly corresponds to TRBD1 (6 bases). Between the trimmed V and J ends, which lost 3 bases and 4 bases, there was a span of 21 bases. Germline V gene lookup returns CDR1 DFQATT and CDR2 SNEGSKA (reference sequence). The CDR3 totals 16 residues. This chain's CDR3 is CSASKGGASQGYGYTF. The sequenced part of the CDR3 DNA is TGCAGTGCTAGCAAAGGTGGAGCCTCACAGGGCTATGGC.

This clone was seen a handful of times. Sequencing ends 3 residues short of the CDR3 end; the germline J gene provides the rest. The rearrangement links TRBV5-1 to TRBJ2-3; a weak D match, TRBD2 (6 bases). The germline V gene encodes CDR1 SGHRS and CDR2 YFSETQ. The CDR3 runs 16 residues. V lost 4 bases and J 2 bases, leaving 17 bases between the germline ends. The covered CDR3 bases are TGCGCCAGCAGCCAGACCAGCCGGGGGTACACAGATACG. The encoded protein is CASSQTSRGYTDT. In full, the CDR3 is CASSQTSRGYTDTQYF.

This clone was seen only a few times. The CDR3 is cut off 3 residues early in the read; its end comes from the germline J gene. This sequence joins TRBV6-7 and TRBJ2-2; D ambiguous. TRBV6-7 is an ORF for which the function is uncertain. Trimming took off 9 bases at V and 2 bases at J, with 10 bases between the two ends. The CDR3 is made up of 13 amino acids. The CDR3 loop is CARPGGNTGELFF. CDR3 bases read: TGTGCCAGACCGGGTGGTAACACCGGGGAG.

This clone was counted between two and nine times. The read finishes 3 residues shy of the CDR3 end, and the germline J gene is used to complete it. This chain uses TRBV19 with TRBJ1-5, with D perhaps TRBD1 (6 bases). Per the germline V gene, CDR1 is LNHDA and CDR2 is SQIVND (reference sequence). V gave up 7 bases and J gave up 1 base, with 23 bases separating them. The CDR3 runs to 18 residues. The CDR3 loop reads CASKTGRGSSSSNQPQHF. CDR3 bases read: TGTGCCAGTAAAACAGGCAGGGGCTCTTCTTCGAGCAATCAGCCC. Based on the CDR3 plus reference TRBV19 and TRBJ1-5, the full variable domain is DGGITQSPKYLFRKEGQNVTLSCEQNLNHDAMYWYRQDPGQGLRLIYYSQIVNDFQKGDIAEGYSVSREKKESFPLTVTSAQKNPTAFYLCASKTGRGSSSSNQPQHFGDGTRLSIL.

CDR3 protein: CSARSSVETQYF. The CDR3 bases that were read are TGCAGTGCTAGGTCCAGCGTCGAGACC. The V gene is TRBV20-1, the J gene TRBJ2-5; D remains ambiguous. The read stops 3 residues short of the end of the CDR3; the missing end is completed from the germline J gene. The V end lost 3 bases, the J end lost 5 bases, and 10 bases lay between the germline ends. The CDR3 totals 12 residues. Germline V gene lookup returns CDR1 DFQATT and CDR2 SNEGSKA (reference sequence).